The 14 T cell receptor beta chains in this list originate from one sample, sequenced in a study of human T cells and chemical hapten exposure. In TCRdb, the RACE reads were re-called with MiXCR into one record per CDR3 protein. Of roughly 100,000 distinct CDR3 sequences listed, 30% to 35% are singletons. The time point denotes: patch test 3, about 24 weeks after DPC sensitization. Treatment defined: therapeutic diphenylcyclopropenone sensitization with weekly scalp DPC. This specimen was whole blood, taken in connection with sensitization to the hapten diphenylcyclopropenone (DPC). Receptors were obtained from a man aged 35 to 55 with alopecia areata. Some clones in this sample may be carry-over from other donors' samples.

Only a few counts were recorded for this clonotype. J is TRBJ2-7 and V is TRBV10-3, with D perhaps TRBD1 (5 bases). This CDR3 region has 16 residues. Germline V gene sequence: CDR1 ENHRY, CDR2 SYGVKD. V was trimmed by 3 bases and J by 4 bases, leaving 19 bases between them. Here the CDR3 reads CAISDRSRAGRYEQYV. The CDR3 DNA follows: TGTGCCATCAGTGATCGGTCCCGCGCAGGGCGGTACGAGCAGTACGTC.

This clonotype was seen more than once but under ten times. The chain carries TRBV15 and TRBJ2-5, with D hard to call. The CDR3 is made up of 13 amino acids. Germline CDR1 LNHNV, CDR2 YYDKDF (reference sequence). V was shortened by 8 bases and J by 1 base, with 11 bases between the two germline ends. CDR3 DNA: TGTGCCACCCAGATTCCTTTCCAAGAGACCCAGTACTTC. This translates into CATQIPFQETQYF.

In nucleotides, the CDR3 is TGTGCCAGCAGTTCCTATATCCGGGACAGCGGGCAGTACTTC. It codes for CASSSYIRDSGQYF. The rearrangement uses TRBV28 and TRBJ2-7, with 7 bases identical to TRBD1. V lost 4 bases to trimming and J lost 9 bases; unmatched junction nucleotides: 12. The germline V gene has CDR1 MDHEN and CDR2 SYDVKM. The CDR3 loop spans 14 amino acids.

A few counts support this clonotype. The chain is built from TRBV20-1 and TRBJ2-1; 12 bases fit TRBD2. The CDR3 is made up of 15 amino acids. Germline loops: CDR1 DFQATT, CDR2 SNEGSKA (reference sequence). Trimming at V came to 6 bases and at J to 7 bases, leaving 10 bases not matched to a gene. In nucleotides, the CDR3 is TGCAGTGCCCAACAGACTAGCGGGAGTTTTAATGAGCAGTTCTTC. It translates to CSAQQTSGSFNEQFF.

This clonotype was counted a few times. This rearrangement joins TRBV19 to TRBJ2-1, with 7 bases matching TRBD2. This CDR3 spans 14 amino acids. Germline CDR1 reads LNHDA; CDR2 reads SQIVND (reference sequence). The junction had 7 bases not matched to a gene; V was cut back by 6 bases and J by 5 bases. The CDR3 nucleotides read TGTGCCAGTAGCCTCGGACTAGTACACAATGAGCAGTTCTTC. It encodes CASSLGLVHNEQFF.

In its sample, this clonotype was seen once. This chain uses TRBV4-2 with TRBJ1-3; D uncertain. Germline CDR1 LGHNA, CDR2 YNFKEQ. Trimming pared 0 bases from V and 0 bases from J, leaving 9 bases between. This CDR3 contains 16 residues. The CDR3 reads CASSQDVEVSGNTIYF. DNA for the CDR3: TGTGCCAGCAGCCAAGACGTTGAGGTCTCTGGAAACACCATATATTTT.

This clonotype occurred a few times. The chain has TRBV29-1 and TRBJ2-1; 7 positions match TRBD1. This CDR3 is 12 amino acids long. Germline V gene lookup returns CDR1 SQVTM and CDR2 ANQGSEA. With 4 bases clipped from V and 8 bases from J, the junction kept 5 bases outside the gene matches. The CDR3 coding sequence is TGCAGCGTTGGTGAGGGGGCCGATGAGCAGTTCTTC. As protein: CSVGEGADEQFF.

CDR3 amino acids: CASSPGTGPEAFF. The CDR3 DNA is TGTGCCAGCAGTCCCGGGACAGGCCCTGAAGCTTTCTTT. V gene TRBV6-5 combines with J gene TRBJ1-1; 8 bases align to TRBD1. V dropped 5 bases and J dropped 6; count of bases not matched to a gene: 5. Germline V gene sequence: CDR1 MNHEY, CDR2 SVGAGI. CDR3 length: 13 amino acids.

V and J are TRBV29-1 and TRBJ2-2, with D perhaps TRBD1 or TRBD2 (5 bases each). CDR3 length: 14 residues. Trimming removed 0 bases from V and 1 base from J, with 6 bases in between. Germline CDR1 and CDR2: SQVTM and ANQGSEA. The CDR3 nucleotides are TGCAGCGTTGAAGAGAGGGGGAACACCGGGGAGCTGTTTTTT. It yields the protein CSVEERGNTGELFF.

This clonotype was seen a single time. The J gene is TRBJ1-2, the V gene TRBV6-5, with D possibly TRBD1 on 5 matching bases. This CDR3 spans 16 amino acids. The germline V gene has CDR1 MNHEY and CDR2 SVGAGI. V was trimmed by 6 bases and J by 4 bases, leaving 21 bases between them. In DNA form, the CDR3 reads TGTGCCAGCAGCCGGGGCTGGGAGCCAGTTCTCTATGGCTACACCTTC. Its translation is CASSRGWEPVLYGYTF.

The rearrangement joins TRBV5-1 to TRBJ2-1, with TRBD1 matching over 10 bases. The V segment lost 4 bases and the J segment 3 bases; nucleotides outside the gene matches: 4. The CDR3 is 15 residues long. CDR1 and CDR2 from the germline V gene are SGHRS and YFSETQ. This CDR3 reads CASSPGQGGYNEQFF. CDR3 nucleotides: TGCGCCAGCAGCCCCGGACAGGGGGGCTACAATGAGCAGTTCTTC.

This clonotype occurred a few times. The chain joins TRBV21-1 to TRBJ1-3; the D call TRBD1 from the table was never checked on the DNA. TRBV21-1 is a documented pseudogene. The CDR3 extends over 17 amino acids. The CDR3 region is CASSLRTGRSSGNTIYF. The CDR3 DNA follows: TGTGCCAGCAGCCTCCGGACAGGAAGAAGCTCTGGAAACACCATATATTTT.

The CDR3 region has the DNA TGTGCCAGCAGCCAAGAGGGGACAGGGGGCGCAGGGAACACTGAAGCTTTCTTT. It codes for CASSQEGTGGAGNTEAFF. The chain combines TRBV3-1 with TRBJ1-1; 12 nucleotides align to TRBD1. With 0 bases clipped from V and 1 base from J, the junction kept 6 bases outside the gene matches. This CDR3 spans 18 amino acids. In germline, CDR1 is LGHDT, CDR2 YNNKEL (reference sequence).

The chain uses TRBV20-1 and TRBJ2-7; the D gene is possibly TRBD1 (6 bases). CDR3 length: 14 amino acids. CDR1 is DFQATT and CDR2 is SNEGSKA in the germline V gene (reference sequence). The V and J ends lost 4 bases and 3 bases respectively, with 16 bases between them. This CDR3 reads CSAKMGRGRYEQYF. The CDR3 nucleotides read TGCAGTGCTAAGATGGGCAGGGGACGCTACGAGCAGTACTTC.